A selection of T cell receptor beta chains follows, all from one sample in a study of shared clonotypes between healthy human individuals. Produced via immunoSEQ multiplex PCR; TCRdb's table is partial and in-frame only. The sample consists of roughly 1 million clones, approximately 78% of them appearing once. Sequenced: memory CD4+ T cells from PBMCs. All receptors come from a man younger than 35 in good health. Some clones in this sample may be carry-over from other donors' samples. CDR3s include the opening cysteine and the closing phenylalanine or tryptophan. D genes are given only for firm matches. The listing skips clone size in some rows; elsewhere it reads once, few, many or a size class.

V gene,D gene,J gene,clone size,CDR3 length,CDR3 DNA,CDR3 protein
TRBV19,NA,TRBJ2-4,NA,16,TGTGCCAGTAGTACGAAATTGAGGGGTTCGGGAAACATTCAGTACTTC,CASSTKLRGSGNIQYF
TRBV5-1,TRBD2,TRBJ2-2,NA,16,TGCGCCAGCAGCCCCCGGACTAGCGGGAGACCCGGGGAGCTGTTTTTT,CASSPRTSGRPGELFF
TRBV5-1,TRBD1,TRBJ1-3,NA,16,TGCGCCAGCAGCTTAAACAGGGGGAGCTCTGGAAACACCATATATTTT,CASSLNRGSSGNTIYF
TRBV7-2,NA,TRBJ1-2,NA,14,TGTGCCAGCAGCTTACTGACAGCCAACTATGGCTACACCTTC,CASSLLTANYGYTF
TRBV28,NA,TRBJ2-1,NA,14,TGTGCCAGCAGTCCTCACAGCTCCTACAATGAGCAGTTCTTC,CASSPHSSYNEQFF
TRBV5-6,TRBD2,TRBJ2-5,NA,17,TGTGCCAGCAGCCTCCGCGTGGTTAGCGGGGGCGGAGAGACCCAGTACTTC,CASSLRVVSGGGETQYF
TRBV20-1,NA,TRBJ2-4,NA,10,TGCAGTGCTACAGAAAACATTCAGTACTTC,CSATENIQYF
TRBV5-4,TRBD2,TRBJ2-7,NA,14,TGTGCCAGCAGCCCGGCGGGAGGTGACTACGAGCAGTACTTC,CASSPAGGDYEQYF
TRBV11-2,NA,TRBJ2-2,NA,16,TGTGCCAGCAGCGGTCAATCTCCGCTTAATACCGGGGAGCTGTTTTTT,CASSGQSPLNTGELFF
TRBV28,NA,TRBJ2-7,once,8,TGTGCCTATCAAGAGCAGTACTTC,CAYQEQYF
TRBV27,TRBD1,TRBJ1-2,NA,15,TGTGCCAGCAGGACCCGACAGGGGGAGTACTATGGCTACACCTTC,CASRTRQGEYYGYTF
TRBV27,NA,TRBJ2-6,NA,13,TGTGCCACTAGGACCTCTGGGGCCAACGTCCTGACTTTC,CATRTSGANVLTF
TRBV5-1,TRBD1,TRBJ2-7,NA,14,TGCGCCAGCAGCTCGGACAGGGGGAGCGACGAGCAGTACTTC,CASSSDRGSDEQYF
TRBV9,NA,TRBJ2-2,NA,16,TGTGCCAGCAGCGTAGGGACAGCCCCCAACACCGGGGAGCTGTTTTTT,CASSVGTAPNTGELFF
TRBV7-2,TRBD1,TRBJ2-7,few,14,TGTGCCAGCAGCAAGGACAGGGTGGGCAACGAGCAGTACTTC,CASSKDRVGNEQYF
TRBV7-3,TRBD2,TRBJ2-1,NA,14,TGTGCCAGCAGCCCCGGGAGGGCGTTGGATGAGCAGTTCTTC,CASSPGRALDEQFF
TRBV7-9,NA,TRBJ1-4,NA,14,TGTGCCAGCAGCTTAAACAATTTCGGGGAAAAACTGTTTTTT,CASSLNNFGEKLFF
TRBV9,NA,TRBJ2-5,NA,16,TGTGCCAGCAGCGTCACACCTTTTAGCGGCCAAGAGACCCAGTACTTC,CASSVTPFSGQETQYF
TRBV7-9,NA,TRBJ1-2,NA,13,TGTGCCAGCAGCTTAGCCGGCCCCCGTGGCTACACCTTC,CASSLAGPRGYTF
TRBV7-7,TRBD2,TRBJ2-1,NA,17,TGTGCCAGCAGCCGCCTTAGCGGGGGGTCGTCCTACAATGAGCAGTTCTTC,CASSRLSGGSSYNEQFF
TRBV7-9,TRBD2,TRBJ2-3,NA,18,TGTGCCAGCAGCTCAGGTATAGCGGGAGGGCCTGGAACAGATACGCAGTATTTT,CASSSGIAGGPGTDTQYF
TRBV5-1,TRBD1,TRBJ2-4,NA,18,TGCGCCAGCAGCCCAAGGACAGGGACGGACCTAGCCAAAAACATTCAGTACTTC,CASSPRTGTDLAKNIQYF
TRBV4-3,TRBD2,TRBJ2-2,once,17,TGCGCCAGCAGCCCGCCCCCCTCTAGCGGGAGGTCCGGGGAGCTGTTTTTT,CASSPPPSSGRSGELFF
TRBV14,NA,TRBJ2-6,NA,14,TGTGCCAGCAGCCAAAGCTCTGGGGCCAACGTCCTGACTTTC,CASSQSSGANVLTF
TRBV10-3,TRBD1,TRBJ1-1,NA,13,TGTGCCATCAGACAGGGGGCTAACACTGAAGCTTTCTTT,CAIRQGANTEAFF
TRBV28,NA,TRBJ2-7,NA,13,TGTGCCAGCATTTCGTGGACCACCAACGAGCAGTACTTC,CASISWTTNEQYF
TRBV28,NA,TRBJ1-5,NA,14,TGTGCCAGCAGTTTAGTTCGCAGGCAACAGCCCCAGCATTTT,CASSLVRRQQPQHF
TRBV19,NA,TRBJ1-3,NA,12,TGTGCCAGTCAAAAGTCTGGAAACACCATATATTTT,CASQKSGNTIYF
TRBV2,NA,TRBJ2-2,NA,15,TGTGCCAGCAGCCCCTGGGGGGTGAGCACCGGGGAGCTGTTTTTT,CASSPWGVSTGELFF
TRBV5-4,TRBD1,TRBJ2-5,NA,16,TGTGCCAGCAGCCCGCCGCCGGGACAGGGGAGAGAGACCCAGTACTTC,CASSPPPGQGRETQYF
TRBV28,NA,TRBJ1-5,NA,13,TGTGCCAGCAGTTTCCTACGGAATCAGCCCCAGCATTTT,CASSFLRNQPQHF
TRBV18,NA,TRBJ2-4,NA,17,TGTGCCAGCTCACCGACTCTCTTGACAATAGCCAAAAACATTCAGTACTTC,CASSPTLLTIAKNIQYF
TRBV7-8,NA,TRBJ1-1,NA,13,TGTGCCAGCAGCTTCGAGATGAACACTGAAGCTTTCTTT,CASSFEMNTEAFF
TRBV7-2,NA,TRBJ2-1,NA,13,TGTGCCAGCAGCTTAGCGTGGGTGGATGAGCAGTTCTTC,CASSLAWVDEQFF
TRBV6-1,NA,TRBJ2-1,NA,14,TGTGCCAGCAGTGAAGGCCTTATGGTGGGTGAGCAGTTCTTC,CASSEGLMVGEQFF
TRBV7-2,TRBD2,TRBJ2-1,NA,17,TGTGCCAGCAGCCGCAGGGACACTAGCGGGAGCCCCCATGAGCAGTTCTTC,CASSRRDTSGSPHEQFF
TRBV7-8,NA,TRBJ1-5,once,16,TGTGCCAGCAGCCTAGGGGTTTCGTATAGCAATCAGCCCCAGCATTTT,CASSLGVSYSNQPQHF
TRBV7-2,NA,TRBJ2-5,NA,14,TGTGCCAGCAGCTTAGAGGTTTCTCAAGAGACCCAGTACTTC,CASSLEVSQETQYF
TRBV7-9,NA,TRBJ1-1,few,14,TGTGCCAGCAGCTTAGCACCCGTGCTGGGGGAAGCTTTCTTT,CASSLAPVLGEAFF
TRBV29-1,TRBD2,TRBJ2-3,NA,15,TGCAGCGTTGATGGTAGCGGGACCGGCACAGATACGCAGTATTTT,CSVDGSGTGTDTQYF
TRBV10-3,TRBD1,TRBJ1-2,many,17,TGTGCCATCAGTGCTAGACCGGGACAGGGAGGGGTTCATGGCTACACCTTC,CAISARPGQGGVHGYTF
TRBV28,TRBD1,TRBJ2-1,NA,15,TGTGCCAGCAGAACTGGACAGGGGAATTACAATGAGCAGTTCTTC,CASRTGQGNYNEQFF
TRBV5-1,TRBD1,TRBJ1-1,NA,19,TGCGCCAGCAGCGGGAAAATACCGGGACAGGGGTTCATGAACACTGAAGCTTTCTTT,CASSGKIPGQGFMNTEAFF
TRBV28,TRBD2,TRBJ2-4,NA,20,TGTGCCAGCAGTTTACAGAAAGGGACTAGCGGGAGGACTAGCAAAAACATTCAGTACTTC,CASSLQKGTSGRTSKNIQYF
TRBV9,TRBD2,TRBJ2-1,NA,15,TGTGCCAGCAGCGTAGGGACTAGCGGGACCAATGAGCAGTTCTTC,CASSVGTSGTNEQFF
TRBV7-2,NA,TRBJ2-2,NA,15,TGTGCCAGCAGCTTAGTGGGTGGGAGCACCGGGGAGCTGTTTTTT,CASSLVGGSTGELFF
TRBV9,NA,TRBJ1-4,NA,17,TGTGCCAGCAGCGTATTTAGAACAGCCAGAGTAAATGAAAAACTGTTTTTT,CASSVFRTARVNEKLFF
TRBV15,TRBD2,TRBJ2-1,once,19,TGTGCCACCACGAGATACCCGAGTACAGCGGGAGGGCATAGAGATGAGCAGTTCTTC,CATTRYPSTAGGHRDEQFF
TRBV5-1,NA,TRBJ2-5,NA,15,TGCGCCAGCAGCCGCCTCGGGGTGAGCACAGAGACCCAGTACTTC,CASSRLGVSTETQYF
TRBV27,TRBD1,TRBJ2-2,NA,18,TGTGCCAGCAGTTTATACCATAGACAGGGAACGGACACCGGGGAGCTGTTTTTT,CASSLYHRQGTDTGELFF
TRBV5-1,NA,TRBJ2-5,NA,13,TGCGCCAGCAGCTTGGGAGGAAAAGAGACCCAGTACTTC,CASSLGGKETQYF
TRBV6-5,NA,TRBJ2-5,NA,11,TGTGCCAGCACATTCAGGGAGACCCAGTACTTC,CASTFRETQYF
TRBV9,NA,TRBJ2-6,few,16,TGTGCCAGCAGCGTAGGTAGGGTTTCTGGGGCCAACGTCCTGACTTTC,CASSVGRVSGANVLTF
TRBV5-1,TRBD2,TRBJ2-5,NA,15,TGCGCCAGCAGCTCAGCTTGGACTAGCGGGGAGACCCAGTACTTC,CASSSAWTSGETQYF
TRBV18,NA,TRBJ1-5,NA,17,TGTGCCAGCTCACCATACCTTAGGACAGCCAGCAATCAGCCCCAGCATTTT,CASSPYLRTASNQPQHF
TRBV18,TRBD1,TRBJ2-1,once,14,TGTGCCAGCTCAGGAGGACAGGGGTTGAGTGAGCAGTTCTTC,CASSGGQGLSEQFF
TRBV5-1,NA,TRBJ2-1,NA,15,TGCGCCAGCAGCTCGGGACTGGCAATACTAAATGAGCAGTTCTTC,CASSSGLAILNEQFF
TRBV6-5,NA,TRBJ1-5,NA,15,TGTGCCAGCAGTGCCGGGACCTCATCGGTGCAGCCCCAGCATTTT,CASSAGTSSVQPQHF